This T cell receptor (beta chain) was documented in a study of blood T cell repertoires in COVID-19. TCRdb's copy holds only in-frame clones and misses some; the assay was immunoSEQ multiplex PCR. This repertoire shows roughly 230,000 clones, 87% found once; its top ten account for 7% to 7.5%. The CDR3 spans 16 residues. The germline V gene encodes CDR1 KGHSH and CDR2 LQKENI. With 0 bases clipped from V and 0 bases from J, the junction kept 2 bases outside the gene matches. The rearrangement uses TRBV18 and TRBJ1-1; TRBD1 matches at 9 bases. The source of this sequence is a man between 25 and 39 years old in a cohort exposed to, infected with or recovered from COVID-19 (not recorded which). The sample was PBMCs or T cells enriched from blood (not recorded which). For the CDR3, the DNA is TGTGCCAGCTCACCACCGGGACAGGGACTGAACACTGAAGCTTTCTTT. This codes for CASSPPGQGLNTEAFF.